This T cell receptor (beta chain) was recovered during a study of OX40 agonist ivuxolimab in advanced cancers. Study-level background: Ivuxolimab, an agonistic anti-OX40 (CD134) antibody, was given to patients. Of the patients, three showed partial responses, one with hepatocellular carcinoma and two with cutaneous melanoma. Patient treatment consisted of intravenous ivuxolimab administration every 2 weeks at 0.01 to 10 mg/kg. Study results and caveats: Expanded peripheral T cells had an undetermined antigen specificity.

Germline V CDR1 and CDR2: MNHEY, SVGAGI. V dropped 0 bases and J dropped 6 bases, with 5 bases sitting between them. The CDR3 covers 12 residues. A few counts support this clone. The antigen remains unidentified. Here immunoSEQ multiplex PCR was the method, and the copy in TCRdb shows in-frame clones only, minus some. The sample has approximately 120,000 clones; 85% to 95% are singletons. The chain links TRBV6-5 to TRBJ1-1, with D unresolved. The material sequenced was CD4+ or CD8+ T cells sorted from blood, taken in a trial of the OX40 agonist ivuxolimab. This TCR was sampled from an adult with an advanced solid tumor such as melanoma, head and neck, liver or kidney cancer. CDR3 amino acids: CASSYSRAEAFF. In nucleotides, the CDR3 is TGTGCCAGCAGTTACTCGAGGGCTGAAGCTTTCTTT.